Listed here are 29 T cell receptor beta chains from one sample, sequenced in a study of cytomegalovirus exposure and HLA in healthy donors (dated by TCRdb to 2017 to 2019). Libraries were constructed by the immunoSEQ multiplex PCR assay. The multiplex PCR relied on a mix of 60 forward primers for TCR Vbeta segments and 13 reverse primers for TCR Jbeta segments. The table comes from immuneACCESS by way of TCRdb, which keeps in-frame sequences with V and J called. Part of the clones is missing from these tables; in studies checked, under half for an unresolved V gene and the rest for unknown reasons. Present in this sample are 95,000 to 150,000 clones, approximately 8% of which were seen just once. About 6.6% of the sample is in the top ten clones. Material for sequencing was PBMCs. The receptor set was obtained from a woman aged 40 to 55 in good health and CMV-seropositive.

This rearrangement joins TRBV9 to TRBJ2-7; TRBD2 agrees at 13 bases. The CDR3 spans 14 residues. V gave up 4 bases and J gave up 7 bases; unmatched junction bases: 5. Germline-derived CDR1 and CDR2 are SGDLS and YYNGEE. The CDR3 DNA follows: TGTGCCAGCAGCCCGACTAGCGGGGGGTTGGAGCAGTACTTC. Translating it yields CASSPTSGGLEQYF.

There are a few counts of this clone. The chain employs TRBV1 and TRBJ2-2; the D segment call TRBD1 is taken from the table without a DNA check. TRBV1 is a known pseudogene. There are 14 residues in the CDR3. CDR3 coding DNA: TGCACCAGCAGCACAACAGGGGTCCCCGGGGAGCTGTTTTTT. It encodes CTSSTTGVPGELFF.

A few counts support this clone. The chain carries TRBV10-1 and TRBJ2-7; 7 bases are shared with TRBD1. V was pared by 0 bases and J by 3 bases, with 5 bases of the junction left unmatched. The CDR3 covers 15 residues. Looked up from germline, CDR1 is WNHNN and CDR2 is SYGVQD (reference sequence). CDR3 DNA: TGCGCCAGCAGTGAGTCTAGGGACAGTTTCTACGAGCAGTACTTC. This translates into CASSESRDSFYEQYF.

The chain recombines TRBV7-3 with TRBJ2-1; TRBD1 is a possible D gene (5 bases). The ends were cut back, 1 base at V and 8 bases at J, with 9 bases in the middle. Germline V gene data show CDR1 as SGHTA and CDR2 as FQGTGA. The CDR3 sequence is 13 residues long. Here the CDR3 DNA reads TGTGCCAGCAGCTTAAGTCAGGGCCATGAGCAGTTCTTC. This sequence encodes CASSLSQGHEQFF.

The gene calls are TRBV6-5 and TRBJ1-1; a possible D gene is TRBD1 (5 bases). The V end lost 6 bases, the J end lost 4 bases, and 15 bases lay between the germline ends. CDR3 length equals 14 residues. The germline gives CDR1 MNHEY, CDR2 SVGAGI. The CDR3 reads CASRDGGSSTEAFF. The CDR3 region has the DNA TGTGCCAGCAGGGACGGGGGATCGAGCACTGAAGCTTTCTTT.

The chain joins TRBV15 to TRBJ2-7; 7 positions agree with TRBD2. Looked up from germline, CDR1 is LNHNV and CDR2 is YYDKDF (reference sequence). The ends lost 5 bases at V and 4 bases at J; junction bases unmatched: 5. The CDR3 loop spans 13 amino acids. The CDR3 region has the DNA TGTGCCACCAGCCTTGGGAGGGATTACGAGCAGTACTTC. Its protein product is CATSLGRDYEQYF. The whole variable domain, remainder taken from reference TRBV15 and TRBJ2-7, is DAMVIQNPRYQVTQFGKPVTLSCSQTLNHNVMYWYQQKSSQAPKLLFHYYDKDFNNEADTPDNFQSRRPNTSFCFLDIRSPGLGDTAMYLCATSLGRDYEQYFGPGTRLTVT.

The CDR3 nucleotides are TGCGCCAGCAGCCCCGACGGCGGGGCTGGAAACACCATATATTTT. It yields the protein CASSPDGGAGNTIYF. The rearrangement joins TRBV4-1 to TRBJ1-3, with unresolved D. Germline V gene data show CDR1 as MGHRA and CDR2 as YSYEKL. V lost 4 bases and J lost 2, with 12 bases in between. This CDR3 has 15 residues.

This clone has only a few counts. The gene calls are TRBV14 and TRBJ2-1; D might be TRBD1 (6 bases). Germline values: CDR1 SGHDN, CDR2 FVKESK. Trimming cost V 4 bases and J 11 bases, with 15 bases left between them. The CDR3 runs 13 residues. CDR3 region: CASSPQQGTKQFF. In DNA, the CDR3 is TGTGCCAGCAGCCCCCAACAGGGCACAAAGCAGTTCTTC.

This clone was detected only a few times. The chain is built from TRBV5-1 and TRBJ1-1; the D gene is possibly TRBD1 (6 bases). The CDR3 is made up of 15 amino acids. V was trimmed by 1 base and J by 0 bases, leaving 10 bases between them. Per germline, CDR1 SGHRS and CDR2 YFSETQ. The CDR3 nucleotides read TGCGCCAGCAGCTTGACCGGGACAATGAACACTGAAGCTTTCTTT. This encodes CASSLTGTMNTEAFF. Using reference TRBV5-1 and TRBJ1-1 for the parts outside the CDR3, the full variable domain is KAGVTQTPRYLIKTRGQQVTLSCSPISGHRSVSWYQQTPGQGLQFLFEYFSETQRNKGNFPGRFSGRQFSNSRSEMNVSTLELGDSALYLCASSLTGTMNTEAFFGQGTRLTVV.

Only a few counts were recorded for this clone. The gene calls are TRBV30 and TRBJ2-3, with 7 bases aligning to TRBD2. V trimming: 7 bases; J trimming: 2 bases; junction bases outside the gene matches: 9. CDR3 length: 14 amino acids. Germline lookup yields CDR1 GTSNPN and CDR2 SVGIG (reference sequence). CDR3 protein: CASQEGRVTDTQYF. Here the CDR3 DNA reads TGTGCCTCCCAGGAGGGGAGGGTCACAGATACGCAGTATTTT.

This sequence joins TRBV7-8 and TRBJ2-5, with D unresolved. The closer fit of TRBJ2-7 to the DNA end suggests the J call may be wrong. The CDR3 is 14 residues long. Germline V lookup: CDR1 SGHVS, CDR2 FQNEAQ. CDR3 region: CASSLVPVSHEQYF. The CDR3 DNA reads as TGTGCCAGCAGCTTAGTCCCAGTTAGCCACGAGCAGTACTTC.

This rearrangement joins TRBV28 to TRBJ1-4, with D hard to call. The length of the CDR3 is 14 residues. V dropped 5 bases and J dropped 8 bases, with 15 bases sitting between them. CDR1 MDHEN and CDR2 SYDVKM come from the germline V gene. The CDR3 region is CASSVAGSGEKLFF. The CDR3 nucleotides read TGTGCCAGCAGTGTTGCCGGGAGCGGAGAAAAACTGTTTTTT. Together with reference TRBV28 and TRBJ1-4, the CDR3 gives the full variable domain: DVKVTQSSRYLVKRTGEKVFLECVQDMDHENMFWYRQDPGLGLRLIYFSYDVKMKEKGDIPEGYSVSREKKERFSLILESASTNQTSMYLCASSVAGSGEKLFFGSGTQLSVL.

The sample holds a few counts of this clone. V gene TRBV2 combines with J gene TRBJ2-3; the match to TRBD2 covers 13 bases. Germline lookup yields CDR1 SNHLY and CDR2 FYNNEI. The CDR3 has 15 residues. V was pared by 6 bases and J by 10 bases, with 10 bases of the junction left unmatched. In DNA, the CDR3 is TGTGCCAGCAGAGGGACTAGCGGGGTGACGGAGGCGCAGTATTTT. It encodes CASRGTSGVTEAQYF. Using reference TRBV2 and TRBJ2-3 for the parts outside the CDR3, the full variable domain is EPEVTQTPSHQVTQMGQEVILRCVPISNHLYFYWYRQILGQKVEFLVSFYNNEISEKSEIFDDQFSVERPDGSNFTLKIRSTKLEDSAMYFCASRGTSGVTEAQYFGPGTRLTVL.

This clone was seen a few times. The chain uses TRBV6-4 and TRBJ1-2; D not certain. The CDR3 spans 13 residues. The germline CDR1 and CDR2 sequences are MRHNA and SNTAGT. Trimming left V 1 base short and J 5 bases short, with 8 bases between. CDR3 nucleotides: TGTGCCAGCAGTGACTTTCCCTTATATGGCTACACCTTC. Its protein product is CASSDFPLYGYTF.

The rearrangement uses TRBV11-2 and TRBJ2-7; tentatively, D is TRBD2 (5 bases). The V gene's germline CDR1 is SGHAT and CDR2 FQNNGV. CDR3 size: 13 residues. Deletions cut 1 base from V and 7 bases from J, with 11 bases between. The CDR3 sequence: CASSLGVEEEQYF. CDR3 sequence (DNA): TGTGCCAGCAGCTTAGGTGTGGAGGAGGAGCAGTACTTC.

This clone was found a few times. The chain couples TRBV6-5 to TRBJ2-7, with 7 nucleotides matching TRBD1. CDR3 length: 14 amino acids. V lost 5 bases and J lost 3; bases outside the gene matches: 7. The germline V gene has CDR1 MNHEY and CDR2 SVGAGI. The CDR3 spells CASSSGWTGYEQYF. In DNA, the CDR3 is TGTGCCAGCAGTAGTGGGTGGACAGGCTACGAGCAGTACTTC.

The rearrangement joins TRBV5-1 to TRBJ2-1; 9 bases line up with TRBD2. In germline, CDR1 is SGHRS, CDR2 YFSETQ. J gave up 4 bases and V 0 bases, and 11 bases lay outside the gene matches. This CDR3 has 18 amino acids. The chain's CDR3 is CASSLGLAVLRRYNEQFF. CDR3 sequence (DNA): TGCGCCAGCAGCTTGGGACTAGCGGTCCTTAGGAGATACAATGAGCAGTTCTTC.

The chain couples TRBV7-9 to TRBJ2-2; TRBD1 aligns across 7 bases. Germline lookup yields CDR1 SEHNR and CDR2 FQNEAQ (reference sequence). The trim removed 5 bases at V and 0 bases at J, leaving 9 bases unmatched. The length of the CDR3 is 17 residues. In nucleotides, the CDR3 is TGTGCCAGCAGCCACCCATTGACAGGGCCGAACACCGGGGAGCTGTTTTTT. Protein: CASSHPLTGPNTGELFF.

The CDR3 DNA sequence: TGTGCCAGTAGGAGCCGGGATACTAATGAAAAACTGTTTTTT. This sequence encodes CASRSRDTNEKLFF. This chain links TRBV19 with TRBJ1-4; D ambiguous. CDR1 and CDR2 from the germline V gene are LNHDA and SQIVND (reference sequence). This CDR3 is built from 14 residues. Trimming removed 6 bases at V and 2 bases at J, with 10 bases between.

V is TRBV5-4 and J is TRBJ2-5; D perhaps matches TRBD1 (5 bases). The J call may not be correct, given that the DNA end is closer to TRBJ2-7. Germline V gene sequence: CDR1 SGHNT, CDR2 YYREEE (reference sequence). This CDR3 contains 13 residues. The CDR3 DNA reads TGTGCCAGCAGCATAGACGGACACTACGAGCAGTACTTC. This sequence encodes CASSIDGHYEQYF.

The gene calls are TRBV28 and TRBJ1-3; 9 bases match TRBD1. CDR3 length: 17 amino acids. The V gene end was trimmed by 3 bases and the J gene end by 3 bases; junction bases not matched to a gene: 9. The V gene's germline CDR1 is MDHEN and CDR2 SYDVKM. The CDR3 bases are TGTGCCAGCAGTTTGAGGGACAGGGTAAAAGTTGGAAACACCATATATTTT. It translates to CASSLRDRVKVGNTIYF.

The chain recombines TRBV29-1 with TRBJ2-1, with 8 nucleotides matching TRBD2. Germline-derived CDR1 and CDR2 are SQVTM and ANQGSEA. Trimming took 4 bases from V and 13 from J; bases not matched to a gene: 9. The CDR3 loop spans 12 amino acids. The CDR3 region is CSVAPGGPFQFF. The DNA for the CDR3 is TGCAGCGTTGCGCCGGGGGGGCCGTTTCAGTTCTTC.

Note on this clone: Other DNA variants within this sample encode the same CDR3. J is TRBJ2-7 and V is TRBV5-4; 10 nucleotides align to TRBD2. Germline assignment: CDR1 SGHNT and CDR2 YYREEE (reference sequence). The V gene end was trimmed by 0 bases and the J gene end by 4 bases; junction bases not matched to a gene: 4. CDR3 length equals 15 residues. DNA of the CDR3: TGTGCCAGCAGCTTGGGTAGCGGGAGGATTTACGAGCAGTACTTC. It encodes CASSLGSGRIYEQYF.

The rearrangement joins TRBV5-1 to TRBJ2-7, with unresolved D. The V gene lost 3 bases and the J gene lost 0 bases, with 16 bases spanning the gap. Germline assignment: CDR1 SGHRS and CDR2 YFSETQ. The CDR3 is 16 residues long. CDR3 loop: CASSSLSGSNSYEQYF. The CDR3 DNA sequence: TGCGCCAGCAGCTCCCTTTCCGGGTCGAACTCCTACGAGCAGTACTTC. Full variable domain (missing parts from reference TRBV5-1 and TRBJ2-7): KAGVTQTPRYLIKTRGQQVTLSCSPISGHRSVSWYQQTPGQGLQFLFEYFSETQRNKGNFPGRFSGRQFSNSRSEMNVSTLELGDSALYLCASSSLSGSNSYEQYFGPGTRLTVT.

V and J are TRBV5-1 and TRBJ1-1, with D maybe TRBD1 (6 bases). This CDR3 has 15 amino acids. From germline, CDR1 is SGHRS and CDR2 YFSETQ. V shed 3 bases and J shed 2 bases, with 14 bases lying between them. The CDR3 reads CASSWSGTTNTEAFF. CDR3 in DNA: TGCGCCAGCAGCTGGAGTGGGACAACCAACACTGAAGCTTTCTTT.

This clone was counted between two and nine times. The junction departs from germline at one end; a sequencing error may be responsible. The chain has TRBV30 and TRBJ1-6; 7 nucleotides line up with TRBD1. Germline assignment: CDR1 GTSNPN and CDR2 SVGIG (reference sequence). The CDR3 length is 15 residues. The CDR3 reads CAGRGPSSYNSPLHF. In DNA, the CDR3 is TGTGCCGGGAGGGGGCCCAGCTCCTATAATTCACCCCTCCACTTT.

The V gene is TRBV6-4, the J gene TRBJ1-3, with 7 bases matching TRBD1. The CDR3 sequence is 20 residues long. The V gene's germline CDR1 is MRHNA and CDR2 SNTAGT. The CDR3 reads CATGVGGLMTGTASGNTIYF. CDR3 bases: TGTGCTACCGGGGTAGGTGGGTTAATGACAGGGACAGCCTCTGGAAACACCATATATTTT.

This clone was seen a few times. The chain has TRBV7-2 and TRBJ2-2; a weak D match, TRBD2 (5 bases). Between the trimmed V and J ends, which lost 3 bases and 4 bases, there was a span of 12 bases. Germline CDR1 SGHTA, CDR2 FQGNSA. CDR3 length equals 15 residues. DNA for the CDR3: TGTGCCAGCAGCTTGTGGACTTTTAGCACCGGGGAGCTGTTTTTT. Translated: CASSLWTFSTGELFF.

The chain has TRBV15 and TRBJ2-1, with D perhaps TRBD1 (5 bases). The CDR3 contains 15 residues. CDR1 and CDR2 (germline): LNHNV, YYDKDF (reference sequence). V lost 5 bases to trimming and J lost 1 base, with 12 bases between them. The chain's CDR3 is CATSGIRDSYNEQFF. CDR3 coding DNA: TGTGCCACCAGCGGGATCAGGGATTCCTACAATGAGCAGTTCTTC.